This T cell receptor beta chain stems from a study of technical replicates of blood from a few donors. TCRdb's table, derived via immunoSEQ multiplex PCR, lists solely in-frame clones and lacks some. The table has about 83,000 clones, over 85% seen once; the top ten hold about 0.27%. The CDR3 sequence is 14 residues long. Trimming removed 0 bases from V and 4 bases from J, with 12 bases in between. In germline, CDR1 is GTSNPN, CDR2 SVGIG (reference sequence). Sequenced input: T cells isolated from PBMCs. This sequence originates from a human donor in good health. This chain joins TRBV30 and TRBJ1-1, with a tentative D call TRBD1 (5 bases). The CDR3 region has the DNA TGTGCCTGGAGTGTACTGGGGGGGAGCACTGAAGCTTTCTTT. As protein: CAWSVLGGSTEAFF.